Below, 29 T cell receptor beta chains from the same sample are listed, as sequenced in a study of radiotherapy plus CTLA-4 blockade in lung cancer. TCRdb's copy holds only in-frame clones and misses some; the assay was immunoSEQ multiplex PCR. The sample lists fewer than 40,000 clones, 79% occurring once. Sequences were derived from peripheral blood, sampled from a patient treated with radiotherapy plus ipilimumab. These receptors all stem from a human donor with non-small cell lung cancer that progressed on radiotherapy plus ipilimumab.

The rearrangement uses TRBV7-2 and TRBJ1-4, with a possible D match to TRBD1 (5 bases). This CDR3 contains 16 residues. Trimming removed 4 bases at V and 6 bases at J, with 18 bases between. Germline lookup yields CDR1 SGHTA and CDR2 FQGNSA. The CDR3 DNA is TGTGCCAGCAGCTCCTTGCCTAGGGGATTTGATGAAAAACTGTTTTTT. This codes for CASSSLPRGFDEKLFF.

The CDR3 bases are TGTGCCAGCAGCTTTCGACTAGCGGTCAACAATGAGCAGTTCTTC. Protein: CASSFRLAVNNEQFF. J is TRBJ2-1 and V is TRBV11-2, with TRBD2 matching over 9 bases. Trimming took 3 bases from V and 5 from J; bases not matched to a gene: 5. Germline lookup yields CDR1 SGHAT and CDR2 FQNNGV. This CDR3 spans 15 amino acids.

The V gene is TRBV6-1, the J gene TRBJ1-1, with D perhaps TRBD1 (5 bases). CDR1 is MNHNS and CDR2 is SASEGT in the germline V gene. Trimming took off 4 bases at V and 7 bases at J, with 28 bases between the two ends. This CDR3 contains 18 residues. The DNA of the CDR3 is TGTGCCAGCAGTGTCGTACGGCCGCATATCCGGGACTCAGGTGAAGCTTTCTTT. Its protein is CASSVVRPHIRDSGEAFF.

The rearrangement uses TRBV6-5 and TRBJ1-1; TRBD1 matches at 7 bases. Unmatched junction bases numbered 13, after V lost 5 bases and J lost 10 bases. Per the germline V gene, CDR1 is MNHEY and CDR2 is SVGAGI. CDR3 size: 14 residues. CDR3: CASSTTGIARVAFF. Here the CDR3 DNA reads TGTGCCAGCAGTACGACAGGGATAGCTCGGGTAGCTTTCTTT.

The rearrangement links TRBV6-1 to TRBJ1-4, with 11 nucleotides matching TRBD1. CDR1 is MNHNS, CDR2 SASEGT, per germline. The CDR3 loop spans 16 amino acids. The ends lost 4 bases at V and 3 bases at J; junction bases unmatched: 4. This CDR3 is CASSGTGGVANEKLFF. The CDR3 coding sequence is TGTGCCAGCAGTGGGACAGGGGGCGTAGCTAATGAAAAACTGTTTTTT.

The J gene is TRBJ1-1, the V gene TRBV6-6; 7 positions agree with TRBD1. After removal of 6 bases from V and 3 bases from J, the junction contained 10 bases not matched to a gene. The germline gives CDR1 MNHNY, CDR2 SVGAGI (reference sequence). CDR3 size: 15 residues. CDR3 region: CASSDLQGDDTEAFF. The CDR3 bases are TGTGCCAGCAGCGATCTGCAGGGGGACGACACTGAAGCTTTCTTT.

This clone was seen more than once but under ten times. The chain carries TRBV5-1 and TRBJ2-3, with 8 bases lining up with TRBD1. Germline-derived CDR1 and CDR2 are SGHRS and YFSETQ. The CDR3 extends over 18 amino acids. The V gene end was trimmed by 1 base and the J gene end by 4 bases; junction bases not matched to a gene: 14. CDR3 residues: CASSLSLLGTQGADTQYF. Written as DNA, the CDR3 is TGCGCCAGCAGCTTGTCCCTACTAGGGACACAGGGGGCAGATACGCAGTATTTT.

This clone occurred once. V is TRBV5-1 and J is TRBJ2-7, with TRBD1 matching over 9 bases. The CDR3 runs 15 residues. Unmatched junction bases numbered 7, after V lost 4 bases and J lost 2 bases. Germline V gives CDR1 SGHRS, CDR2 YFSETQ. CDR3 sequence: CASSTQWTGAYEQYF. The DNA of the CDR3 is TGCGCCAGCAGCACCCAGTGGACAGGGGCCTACGAGCAGTACTTC. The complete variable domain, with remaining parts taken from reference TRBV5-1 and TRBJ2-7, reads KAGVTQTPRYLIKTRGQQVTLSCSPISGHRSVSWYQQTPGQGLQFLFEYFSETQRNKGNFPGRFSGRQFSNSRSEMNVSTLELGDSALYLCASSTQWTGAYEQYFGPGTRLTVT.

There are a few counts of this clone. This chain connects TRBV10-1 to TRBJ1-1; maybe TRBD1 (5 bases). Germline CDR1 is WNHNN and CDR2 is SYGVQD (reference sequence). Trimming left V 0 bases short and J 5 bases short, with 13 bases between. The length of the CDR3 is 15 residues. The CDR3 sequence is CASSESAGKATEAFF. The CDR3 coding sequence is TGCGCCAGCAGTGAGTCGGCAGGGAAGGCAACTGAAGCTTTCTTT.

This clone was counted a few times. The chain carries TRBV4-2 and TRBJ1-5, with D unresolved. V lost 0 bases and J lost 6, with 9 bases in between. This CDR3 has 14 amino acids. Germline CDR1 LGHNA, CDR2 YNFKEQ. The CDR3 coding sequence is TGTGCCAGCAGCCAAGATTCGGTCACTCAGCCCCAGCATTTT. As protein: CASSQDSVTQPQHF.

CDR3 coding DNA: TGTGCCAGCAGTGAAGGAGCGGGGGGGACAGATACGCAGTATTTT. Amino acids: CASSEGAGGTDTQYF. The genes are TRBV6-1 and TRBJ2-3, with 10 positions matching TRBD2. Germline V gene lookup returns CDR1 MNHNS and CDR2 SASEGT. This CDR3 is 15 amino acids long. V lost 1 base and J lost 3; bases outside the gene matches: 1.

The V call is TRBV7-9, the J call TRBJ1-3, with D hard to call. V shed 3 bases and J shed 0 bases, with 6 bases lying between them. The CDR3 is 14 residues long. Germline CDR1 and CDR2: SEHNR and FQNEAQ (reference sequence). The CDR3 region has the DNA TGTGCCAGCAGCTTCCGAGACTCTGGAAACACCATATATTTT. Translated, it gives CASSFRDSGNTIYF. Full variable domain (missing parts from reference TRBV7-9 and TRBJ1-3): DTGVSQNPRHKITKRGQNVTFRCDPISEHNRLYWYRQTLGQGPEFLTYFQNEAQLEKSRLLSDRFSAERPKGSFSTLEIQRTEQGDSAMYLCASSFRDSGNTIYFGEGSWLTVV.

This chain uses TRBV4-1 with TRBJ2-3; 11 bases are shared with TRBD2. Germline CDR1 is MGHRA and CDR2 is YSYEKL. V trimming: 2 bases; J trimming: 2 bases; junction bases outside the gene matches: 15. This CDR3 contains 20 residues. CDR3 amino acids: CASSQRGLADKQLPTDTQYF. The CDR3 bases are TGCGCCAGCAGCCAAAGGGGACTAGCGGACAAACAGCTCCCCACAGATACGCAGTATTTT.

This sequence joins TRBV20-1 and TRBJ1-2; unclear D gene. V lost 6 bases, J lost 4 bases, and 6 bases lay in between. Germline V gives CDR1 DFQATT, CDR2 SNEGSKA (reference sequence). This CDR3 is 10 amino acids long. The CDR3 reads CSAKAYGYTF. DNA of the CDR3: TGCAGTGCAAAAGCCTATGGCTACACCTTC.

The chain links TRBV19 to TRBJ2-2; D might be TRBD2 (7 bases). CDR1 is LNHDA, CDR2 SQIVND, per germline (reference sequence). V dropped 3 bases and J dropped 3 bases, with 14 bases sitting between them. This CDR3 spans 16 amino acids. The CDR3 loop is CASSIGRGRDTGELFF. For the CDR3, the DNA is TGTGCCAGTAGTATCGGGCGGGGGCGCGACACCGGGGAGCTGTTTTTT. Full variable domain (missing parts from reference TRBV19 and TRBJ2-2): DGGITQSPKYLFRKEGQNVTLSCEQNLNHDAMYWYRQDPGQGLRLIYYSQIVNDFQKGDIAEGYSVSREKKESFPLTVTSAQKNPTAFYLCASSIGRGRDTGELFFGEGSRLTVL.

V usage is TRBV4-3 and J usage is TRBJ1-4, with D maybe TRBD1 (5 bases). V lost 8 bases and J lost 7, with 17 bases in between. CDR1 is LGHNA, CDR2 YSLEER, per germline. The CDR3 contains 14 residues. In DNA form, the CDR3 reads TGCGCCAGCGCAGACAGTCCCCATGCTGAAAAACTGTTTTTT. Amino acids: CASADSPHAEKLFF.

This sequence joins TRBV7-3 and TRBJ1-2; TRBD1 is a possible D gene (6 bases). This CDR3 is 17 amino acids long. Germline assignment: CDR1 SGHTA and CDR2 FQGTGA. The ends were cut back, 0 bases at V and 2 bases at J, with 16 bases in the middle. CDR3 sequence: CASSLTRLTGQNYGYTF. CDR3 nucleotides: TGTGCCAGCAGCTTAACAAGGTTAACAGGGCAGAACTATGGCTACACCTTC.

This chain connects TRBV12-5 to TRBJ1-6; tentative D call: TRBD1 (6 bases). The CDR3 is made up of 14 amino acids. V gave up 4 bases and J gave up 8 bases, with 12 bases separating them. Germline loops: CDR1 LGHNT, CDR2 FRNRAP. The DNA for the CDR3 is TGTGCTAGTGGTTCCACAGGGATGCATTCACCCCTCCACTTT. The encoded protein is CASGSTGMHSPLHF. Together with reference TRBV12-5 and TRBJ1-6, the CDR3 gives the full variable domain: DARVTQTPRHKVTEMGQEVTMRCQPILGHNTVFWYRQTMMQGLELLAYFRNRAPLDDSGMPKDRFSAEMPDATLATLKIQPSEPRDSAVYFCASGSTGMHSPLHFGNGTRLTVT.

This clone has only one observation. The CDR3 coding sequence is TGCGCCAGCAGCCCAGCGGGGGGTTGGGAGCAGTACTTC. Its protein product is CASSPAGGWEQYF. The gene calls are TRBV4-3 and TRBJ2-7; 9 nucleotides line up with TRBD2. The CDR3 consists of 13 residues. Germline CDR1 LGHNA, CDR2 YSLEER. The V and J ends lost 4 bases and 7 bases, in that order; junction bases with no gene match: 5.

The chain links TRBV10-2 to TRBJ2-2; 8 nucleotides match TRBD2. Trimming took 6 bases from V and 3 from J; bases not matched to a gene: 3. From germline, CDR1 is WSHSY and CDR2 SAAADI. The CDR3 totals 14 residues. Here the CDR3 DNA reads TGCGCCAGCAGGGCGGGGGGACACACCGGGGAGCTGTTTTTT. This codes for CASRAGGHTGELFF.

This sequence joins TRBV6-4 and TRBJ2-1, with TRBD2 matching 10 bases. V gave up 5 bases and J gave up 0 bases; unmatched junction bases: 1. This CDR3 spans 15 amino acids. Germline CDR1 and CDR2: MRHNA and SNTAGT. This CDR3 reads CASSSSGGSYNEQFF. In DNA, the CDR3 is TGTGCCAGCAGTTCTAGCGGGGGCTCCTACAATGAGCAGTTCTTC.

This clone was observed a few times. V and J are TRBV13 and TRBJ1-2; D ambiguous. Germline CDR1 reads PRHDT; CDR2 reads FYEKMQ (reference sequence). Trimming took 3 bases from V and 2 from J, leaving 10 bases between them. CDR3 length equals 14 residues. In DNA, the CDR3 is TGTGCCAGCAGCTTTGAGGGTATAAACTATGGCTACACCTTC. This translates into CASSFEGINYGYTF. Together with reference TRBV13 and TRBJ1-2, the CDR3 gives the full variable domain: AAGVIQSPRHLIKEKRETATLKCYPIPRHDTVYWYQQGPGQDPQFLISFYEKMQSDKGSIPDRFSAQQFSDYHSELNMSSLELGDSALYFCASSFEGINYGYTFGSGTRLTVV.

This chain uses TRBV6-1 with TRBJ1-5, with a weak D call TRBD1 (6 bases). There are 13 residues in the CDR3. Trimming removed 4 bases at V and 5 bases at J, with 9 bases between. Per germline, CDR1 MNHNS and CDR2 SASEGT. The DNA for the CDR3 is TGTGCCAGCAGTGTCCGACAGGATCAGCCCCAGCATTTT. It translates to CASSVRQDQPQHF.

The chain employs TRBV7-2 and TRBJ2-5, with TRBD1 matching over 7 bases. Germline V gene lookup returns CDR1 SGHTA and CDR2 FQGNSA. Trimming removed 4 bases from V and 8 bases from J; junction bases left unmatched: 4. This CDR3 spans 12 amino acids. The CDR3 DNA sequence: TGTGCCAGCAGCTCAAACAGGGGCACCCAGTACTTC. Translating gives CASSSNRGTQYF.

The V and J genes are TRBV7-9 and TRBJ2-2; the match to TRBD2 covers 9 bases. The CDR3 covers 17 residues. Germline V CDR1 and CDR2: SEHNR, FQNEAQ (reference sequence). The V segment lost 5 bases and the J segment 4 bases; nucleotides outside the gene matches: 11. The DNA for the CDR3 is TGTGCCAGCAGCCTTTCGCGGGGGGGCCAGGTCACCGGGGAGCTGTTTTTT. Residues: CASSLSRGGQVTGELFF.

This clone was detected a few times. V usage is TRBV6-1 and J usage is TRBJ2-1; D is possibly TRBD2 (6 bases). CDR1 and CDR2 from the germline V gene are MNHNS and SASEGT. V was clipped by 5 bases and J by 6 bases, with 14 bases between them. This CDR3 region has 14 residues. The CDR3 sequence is CASSQDRDSNEQFF. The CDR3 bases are TGTGCCAGCAGTCAAGATCGGGACTCCAATGAGCAGTTCTTC.

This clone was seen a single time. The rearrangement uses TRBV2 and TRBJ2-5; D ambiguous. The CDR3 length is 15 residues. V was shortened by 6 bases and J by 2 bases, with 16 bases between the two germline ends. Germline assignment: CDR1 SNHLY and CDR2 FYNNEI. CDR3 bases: TGTGCCAGCAGGATAGACACCGTCCGACAAGAGACCCAGTACTTC. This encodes CASRIDTVRQETQYF.

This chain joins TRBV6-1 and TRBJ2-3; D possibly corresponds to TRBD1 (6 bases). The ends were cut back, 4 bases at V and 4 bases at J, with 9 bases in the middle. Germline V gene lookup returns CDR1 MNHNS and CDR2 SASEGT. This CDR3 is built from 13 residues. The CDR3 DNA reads TGTGCCAGCAGTGGAGGGGGAGCAGATACGCAGTATTTT. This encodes CASSGGGADTQYF.

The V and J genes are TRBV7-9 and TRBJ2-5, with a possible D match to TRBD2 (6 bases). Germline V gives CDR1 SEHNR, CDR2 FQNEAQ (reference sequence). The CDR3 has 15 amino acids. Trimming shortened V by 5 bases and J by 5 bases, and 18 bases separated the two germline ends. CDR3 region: CASSPKGGVGETQYF. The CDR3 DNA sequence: TGTGCCAGCAGCCCCAAAGGAGGGGTGGGGGAGACCCAGTACTTC.